The 5 T cell receptor beta chains below come from one sample, sequenced in a study of blood T cells in healthy people across ages. Primed by a sample-barcoded 5' primer and a J-beta primer mix, a second PCR proceeded for about 7 to 12 cycles. TCRdb ran MiXCR on the 5' RACE reads and lists one entry per CDR3 protein. The sample includes over a million distinct CDR3 sequences, 35% to 50% seen only once; the top ten take over 15%. Sequencing input: blood. The source of these receptors is an older woman in good health.

V usage is TRBV6-5 and J usage is TRBJ2-7, with D perhaps matching TRBD2 (6 bases). The CDR3 has 13 amino acids. Germline values: CDR1 MNHEY, CDR2 SVGAGI. V was pared by 2 bases and J by 5 bases, with 10 bases between. This chain's CDR3 is CASSYAGLNEQYF. For the CDR3, the DNA is TGTGCCAGCAGTTACGCGGGACTCAACGAGCAGTACTTC.

This clonotype was seen a single time. The rearrangement uses TRBV9 and TRBJ2-5, with 14 bases aligning to TRBD2. V was clipped by 7 bases and J by 11 bases; unmatched bases: 22. This CDR3 comprises 18 residues. CDR1 is SGDLS and CDR2 is YYNGEE in the germline V gene. Written as DNA, the CDR3 is TGTGCCAGCGGGAAAGCGACTAGCGGGAGGGCCGATTTGGGGGAGCAGTACTTC. This sequence encodes CASGKATSGRADLGEQYF.

J is TRBJ2-5 and V is TRBV15; D is ambiguous. V dropped 3 bases and J dropped 13 bases, with 18 bases sitting between them. CDR1 is LNHNV and CDR2 is YYDKDF in the germline V gene (reference sequence). The CDR3 length is 13 residues. CDR3 amino acids: CATSSRLVGSSYF. The DNA of the CDR3 is TGTGCCACCAGCAGCAGGTTAGTTGGATCCTCGTACTTC.

V is TRBV4-1 and J is TRBJ2-3, with TRBD1 matching over 8 bases. V shed 0 bases, J shed 0 bases, and the junction held 2 bases outside the gene matches. The germline V gene has CDR1 MGHRA and CDR2 YSYEKL. The CDR3 runs 16 residues. Written as DNA, the CDR3 is TGCGCCAGCAGCCAAGATACAGGGGGGAGCACAGATACGCAGTATTTT. Its protein is CASSQDTGGSTDTQYF.

The CDR3 sequence: CSVEDPTRIYEQYF. The CDR3 DNA follows: TGCAGCGTTGAAGACCCGACACGGATATACGAGCAGTACTTC. V usage is TRBV29-1 and J usage is TRBJ2-7; D is undetermined. The CDR3 covers 14 residues. Trimming cost V 0 bases and J 4 bases, with 13 bases left between them. Per germline, CDR1 SQVTM and CDR2 ANQGSEA.